This T cell receptor beta chain was identified in a study of blood T cell repertoires in COVID-19. The overall study: Specimens from acute and convalescent COVID-19 originated in the United States, Italy and Spain.

This CDR3 region has 16 residues. After removal of 6 bases from V and 9 bases from J, the junction contained 19 bases not matched to a gene. Germline V gene data show CDR1 as SQVTM and CDR2 as ANQGSEA. Profiled with immunoSEQ multiplex PCR; TCRdb holds only in-frame clones, not every one. This repertoire shows roughly 120,000 clones, approximately 85% found once; its top ten account for just over 5.5%. The source material was peripheral blood. The chain has TRBV29-1 and TRBJ2-7, with TRBD1 identical over 11 bases. The source of this sequence is a woman aged 55-70 years with COVID-19, enrolled during active disease. The CDR3 bases are TGCAGCGTAGTCTCCGGGACAGGGGGGCGCATCTTCGGGCAGTACTTC. This gives the protein CSVVSGTGGRIFGQYF.